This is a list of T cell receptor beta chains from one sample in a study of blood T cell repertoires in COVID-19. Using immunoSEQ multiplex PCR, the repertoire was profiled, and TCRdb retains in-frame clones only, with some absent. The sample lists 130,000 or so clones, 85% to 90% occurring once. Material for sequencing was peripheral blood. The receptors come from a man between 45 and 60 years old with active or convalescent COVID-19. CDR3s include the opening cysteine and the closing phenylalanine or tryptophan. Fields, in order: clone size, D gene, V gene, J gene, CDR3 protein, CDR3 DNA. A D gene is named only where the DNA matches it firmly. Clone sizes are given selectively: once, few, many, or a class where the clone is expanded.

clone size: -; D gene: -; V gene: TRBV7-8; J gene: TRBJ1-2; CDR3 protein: CASSLAGSYGYTF; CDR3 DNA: TGTGCCAGCAGCTTAGCGGGGAGCTATGGCTACACCTTC
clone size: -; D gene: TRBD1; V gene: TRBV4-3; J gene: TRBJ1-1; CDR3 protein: CASSRSGQPMNTEAFF; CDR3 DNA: TGCGCCAGCAGCCGATCGGGACAGCCAATGAACACTGAAGCTTTCTTT
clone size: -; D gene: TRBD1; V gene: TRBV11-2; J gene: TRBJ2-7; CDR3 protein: CASSQTGMAYEQYF; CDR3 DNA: TGTGCCAGCAGCCAGACAGGGATGGCCTACGAGCAGTACTTC
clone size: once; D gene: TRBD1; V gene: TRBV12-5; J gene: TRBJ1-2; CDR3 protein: CASGSLPGGYGYTF; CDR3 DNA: TGTGCTAGTGGTTCGCTGCCAGGGGGCTATGGCTACACCTTC
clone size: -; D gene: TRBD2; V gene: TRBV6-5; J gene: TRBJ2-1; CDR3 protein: CASSKLAGANNEQFF; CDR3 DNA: TGTGCCAGCAGCAAACTAGCGGGGGCTAACAATGAGCAGTTCTTC
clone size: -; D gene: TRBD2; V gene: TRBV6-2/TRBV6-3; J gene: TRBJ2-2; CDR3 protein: CASSYPITGTSENTGELFF; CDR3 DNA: TGTGCCAGCAGTTACCCAATTACCGGGACTAGCGAGAACACCGGGGAGCTGTTTTTT
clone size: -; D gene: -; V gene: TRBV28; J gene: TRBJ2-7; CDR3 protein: CAITRAGLAYEQYF; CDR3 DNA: TGTGCCATCACGCGAGCGGGTCTAGCCTACGAGCAGTACTTC
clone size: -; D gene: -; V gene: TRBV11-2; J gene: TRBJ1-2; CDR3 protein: CASSPDGVAGYTF; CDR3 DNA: TGTGCCAGCAGCCCCGACGGGGTTGCTGGCTACACCTTC
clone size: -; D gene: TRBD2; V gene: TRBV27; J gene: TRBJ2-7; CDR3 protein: CASSFWGGYYEQYF; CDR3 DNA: TGTGCCAGCAGTTTTTGGGGAGGGTACTACGAGCAGTACTTC
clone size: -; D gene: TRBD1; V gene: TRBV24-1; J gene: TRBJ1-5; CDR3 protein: CATSGDGTGNQPQHF; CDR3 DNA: TGTGCCACCAGTGGGGACGGGACAGGGAATCAGCCCCAGCATTTT
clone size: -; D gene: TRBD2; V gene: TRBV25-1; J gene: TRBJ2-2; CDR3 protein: CASSGRTGKAGELFF; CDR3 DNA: TGTGCCAGCAGCGGGAGGACGGGGAAAGCCGGGGAGCTGTTTTTT
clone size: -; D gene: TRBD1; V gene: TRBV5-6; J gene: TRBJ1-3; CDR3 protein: CASGQGHTGNTIYF; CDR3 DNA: TGTGCCAGTGGACAGGGTCACACTGGAAACACCATATATTTT
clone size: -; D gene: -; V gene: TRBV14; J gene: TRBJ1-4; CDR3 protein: CASSQDGLREKLFF; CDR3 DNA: TGTGCCAGCAGCCAAGATGGTCTCAGGGAAAAACTGTTTTTT
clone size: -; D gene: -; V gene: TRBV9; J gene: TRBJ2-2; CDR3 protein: CASSVVSGGPGELFF; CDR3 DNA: TGTGCCAGCAGCGTAGTCTCTGGGGGCCCCGGGGAGCTGTTTTTT
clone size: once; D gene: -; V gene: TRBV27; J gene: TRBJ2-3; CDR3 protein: CASSSLLALDTDTQYF; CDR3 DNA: TGTGCCAGCAGTTCCCTCCTAGCGCTCGACACAGATACGCAGTATTTT
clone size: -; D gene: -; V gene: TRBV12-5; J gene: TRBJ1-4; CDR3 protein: CASGYGQPNEKLFF; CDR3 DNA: TGTGCTAGTGGTTACGGACAGCCGAATGAAAAACTGTTTTTT
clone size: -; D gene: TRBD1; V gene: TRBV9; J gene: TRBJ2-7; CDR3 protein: CASSVSPGGSSYEQYF; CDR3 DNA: TGTGCCAGCAGCGTCTCCCCAGGGGGCAGCTCCTACGAGCAGTACTTC
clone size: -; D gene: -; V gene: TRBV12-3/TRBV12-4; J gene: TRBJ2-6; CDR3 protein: CASSRVGANVLTF; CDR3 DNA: TGTGCCAGCAGTCGGGTCGGGGCCAACGTCCTGACTTTC
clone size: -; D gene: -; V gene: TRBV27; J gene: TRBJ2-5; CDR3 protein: CASSSLGQNLLASPETQYF; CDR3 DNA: TGTGCCAGCAGTTCCCTAGGACAGAACCTTTTAGCGAGCCCAGAGACCCAGTACTTC
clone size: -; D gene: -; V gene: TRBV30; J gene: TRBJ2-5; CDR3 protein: CAWRRSGQETQYF; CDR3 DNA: TGTGCCTGGAGGAGGAGCGGACAAGAGACCCAGTACTTC
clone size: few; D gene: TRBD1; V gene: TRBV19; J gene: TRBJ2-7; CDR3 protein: CASSTKDRVGEQYF; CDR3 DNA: TGTGCCAGTAGTACGAAGGACAGGGTGGGCGAGCAGTACTTC
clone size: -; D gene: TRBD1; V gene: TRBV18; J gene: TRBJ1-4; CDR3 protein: CASSPLDRVNEKLFF; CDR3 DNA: TGTGCCAGCTCACCACTCGACAGGGTGAATGAAAAACTGTTTTTT
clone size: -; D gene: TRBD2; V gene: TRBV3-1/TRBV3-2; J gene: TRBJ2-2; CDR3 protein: CASSRRGGGPTGELFF; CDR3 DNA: TGTGCCAGCAGCCGCCGGGGGGGCGGGCCAACCGGGGAGCTGTTTTTT
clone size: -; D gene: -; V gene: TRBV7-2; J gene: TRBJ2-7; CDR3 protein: CASSGNSVSYEQYF; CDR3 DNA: TGTGCCAGCAGCGGGAATAGCGTCTCCTACGAGCAGTACTTC
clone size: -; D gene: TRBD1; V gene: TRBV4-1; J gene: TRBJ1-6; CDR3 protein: CASSQDMGQVASPLHF; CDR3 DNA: TGCGCCAGCAGCCAAGATATGGGACAGGTCGCTTCACCCCTCCACTTT
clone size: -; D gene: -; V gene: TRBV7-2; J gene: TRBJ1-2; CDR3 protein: CASSLTSDSGYTF; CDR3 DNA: TGTGCCAGCAGCTTAACCTCCGACTCTGGCTACACCTTC
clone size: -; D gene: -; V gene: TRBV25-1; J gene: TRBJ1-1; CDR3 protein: CASRKATGLNAEAFF; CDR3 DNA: TGTGCCAGCAGGAAAGCTACAGGGCTCAACGCTGAAGCTTTCTTT
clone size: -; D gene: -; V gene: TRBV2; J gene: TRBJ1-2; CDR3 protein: CASSVQTDYGYTF; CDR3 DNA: TGTGCCAGCAGTGTACAGACAGACTATGGCTACACCTTC
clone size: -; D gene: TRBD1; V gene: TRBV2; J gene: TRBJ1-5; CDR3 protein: CASSETGDRYQPQHF; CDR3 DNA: TGTGCCAGCAGTGAGACAGGGGATCGTTATCAGCCCCAGCATTTT
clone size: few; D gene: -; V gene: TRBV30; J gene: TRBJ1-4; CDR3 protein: CAWSPGGSEEKLFF; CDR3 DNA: TGTGCCTGGAGCCCTGGGGGGAGTGAAGAAAAACTGTTTTTT
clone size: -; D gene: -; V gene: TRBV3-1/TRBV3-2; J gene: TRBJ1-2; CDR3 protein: CASSQDRLTGGYTF; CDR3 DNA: TGTGCCAGCAGCCAAGATAGACTCACGGGTGGCTACACCTTC
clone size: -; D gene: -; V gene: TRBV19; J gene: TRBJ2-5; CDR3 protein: CASSIRRGQETQYF; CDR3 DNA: TGTGCCAGTAGTATAAGGAGGGGCCAAGAGACCCAGTACTTC
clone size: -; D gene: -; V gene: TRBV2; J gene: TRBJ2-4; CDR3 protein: CASRWQGKAKNIQYF; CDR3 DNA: TGTGCCAGCAGATGGCAGGGAAAGGCCAAAAACATTCAGTACTTC
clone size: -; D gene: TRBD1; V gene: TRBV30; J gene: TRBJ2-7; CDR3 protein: CAWSADRGYEQYF; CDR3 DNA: TGTGCCTGGAGTGCGGACAGGGGGTACGAGCAGTACTTC
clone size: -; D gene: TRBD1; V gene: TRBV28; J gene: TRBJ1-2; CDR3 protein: CASSSPGTGRTYTF; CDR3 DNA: TGTGCCAGCAGTTCTCCCGGGACAGGGAGGACCTACACCTTC
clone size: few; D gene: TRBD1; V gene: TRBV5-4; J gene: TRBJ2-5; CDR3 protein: CASSLTGVETQYF; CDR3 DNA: TGTGCCAGCAGCCTGACAGGGGTGGAGACCCAGTACTTC
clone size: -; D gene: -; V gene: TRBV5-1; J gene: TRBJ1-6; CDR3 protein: CASSLDSSYNSPLHF; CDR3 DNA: TGCGCCAGCAGCCTAGATAGCTCCTATAATTCACCCCTCCACTTT
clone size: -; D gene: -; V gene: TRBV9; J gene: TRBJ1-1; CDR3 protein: CASSPRQTNTEAFF; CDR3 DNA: TGTGCCAGCAGCCCCAGACAGACGAACACTGAAGCTTTCTTT
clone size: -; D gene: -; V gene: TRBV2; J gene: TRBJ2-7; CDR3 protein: CASSEDRGEQYF; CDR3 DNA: TGTGCCAGCAGTGAGGACAGAGGCGAGCAGTACTTC
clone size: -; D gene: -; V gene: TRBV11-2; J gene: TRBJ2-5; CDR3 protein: CASSLDQEGTQYF; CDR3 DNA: TGTGCCAGCAGCTTAGATCAGGAGGGGACCCAGTACTTC
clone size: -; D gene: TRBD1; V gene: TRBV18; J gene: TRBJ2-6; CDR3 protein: CASSRTGPGQISGANVLTF; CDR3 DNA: TGTGCCAGCTCACGCACGGGACCGGGACAGATCTCTGGGGCCAACGTCCTGACTTTC
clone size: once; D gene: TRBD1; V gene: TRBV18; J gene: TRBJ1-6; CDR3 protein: CASSRDRVANSPLHF; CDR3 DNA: TGTGCCAGCTCACGAGACAGGGTGGCGAATTCACCCCTCCACTTT
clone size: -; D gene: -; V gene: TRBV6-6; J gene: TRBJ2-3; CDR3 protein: CASRPFGQGSDTQYF; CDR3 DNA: TGTGCCAGCAGACCCTTTGGCCAGGGGTCAGATACGCAGTATTTT
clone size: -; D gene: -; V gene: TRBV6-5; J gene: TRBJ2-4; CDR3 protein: CASTGFQNIQYF; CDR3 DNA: TGTGCCAGTACAGGATTCCAAAACATTCAGTACTTC
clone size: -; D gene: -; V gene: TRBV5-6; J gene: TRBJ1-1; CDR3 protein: CASREWTSASDTEAFF; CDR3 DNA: TGTGCCAGCAGAGAGTGGACATCAGCCTCGGACACTGAAGCTTTCTTT
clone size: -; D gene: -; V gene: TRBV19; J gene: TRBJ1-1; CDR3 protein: CASSNGRGYHMNTEAFF; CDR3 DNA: TGTGCCAGTAGCAACGGCAGGGGTTATCACATGAACACTGAAGCTTTCTTT
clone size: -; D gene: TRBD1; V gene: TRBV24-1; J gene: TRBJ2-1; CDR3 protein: CATSEWHRDRSYNEQFF; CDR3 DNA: TGTGCCACCAGTGAGTGGCACCGGGACAGAAGCTACAATGAGCAGTTCTTC
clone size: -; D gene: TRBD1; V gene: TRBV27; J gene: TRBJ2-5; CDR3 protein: CASSSGQPYATQYF; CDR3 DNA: TGTGCCAGCAGTTCGGGACAGCCTTATGCGACCCAGTACTTC
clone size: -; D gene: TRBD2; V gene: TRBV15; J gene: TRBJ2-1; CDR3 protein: CATSRASGPTNEQFF; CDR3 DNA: TGTGCCACCAGCAGAGCTAGCGGACCCACCAATGAGCAGTTCTTC